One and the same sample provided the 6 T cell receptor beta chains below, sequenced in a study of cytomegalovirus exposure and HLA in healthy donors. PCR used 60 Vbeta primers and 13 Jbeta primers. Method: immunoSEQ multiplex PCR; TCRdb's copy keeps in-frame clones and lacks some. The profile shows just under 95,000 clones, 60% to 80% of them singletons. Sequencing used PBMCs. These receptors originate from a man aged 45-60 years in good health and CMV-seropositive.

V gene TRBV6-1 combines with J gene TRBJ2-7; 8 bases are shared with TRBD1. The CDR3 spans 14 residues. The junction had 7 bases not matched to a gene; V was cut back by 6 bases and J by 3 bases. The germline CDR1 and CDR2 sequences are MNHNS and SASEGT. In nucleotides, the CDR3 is TGTGCCAGCAGCTCGTGGACAGGGAACTACGAGCAGTACTTC. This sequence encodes CASSSWTGNYEQYF.

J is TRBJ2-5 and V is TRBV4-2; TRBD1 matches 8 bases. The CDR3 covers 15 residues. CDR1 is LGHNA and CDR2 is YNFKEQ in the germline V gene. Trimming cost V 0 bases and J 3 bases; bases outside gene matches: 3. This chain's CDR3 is CASSQDDRGEETQYF. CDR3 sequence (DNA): TGTGCCAGCAGCCAAGATGACAGGGGTGAAGAGACCCAGTACTTC.

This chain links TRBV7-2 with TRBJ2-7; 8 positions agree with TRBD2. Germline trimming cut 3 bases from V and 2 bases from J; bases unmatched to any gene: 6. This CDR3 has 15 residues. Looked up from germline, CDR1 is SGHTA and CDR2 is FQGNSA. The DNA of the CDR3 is TGTGCCAGCAGCTTGACTGGCGGGGGGACCTACGAGCAGTACTTC. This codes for CASSLTGGGTYEQYF.

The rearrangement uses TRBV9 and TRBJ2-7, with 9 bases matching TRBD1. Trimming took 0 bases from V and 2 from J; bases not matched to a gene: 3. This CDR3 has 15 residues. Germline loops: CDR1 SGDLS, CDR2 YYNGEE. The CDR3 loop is CASSVGQGGTYEQYF. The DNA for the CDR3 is TGTGCCAGCAGCGTAGGACAGGGGGGTACCTACGAGCAGTACTTC.

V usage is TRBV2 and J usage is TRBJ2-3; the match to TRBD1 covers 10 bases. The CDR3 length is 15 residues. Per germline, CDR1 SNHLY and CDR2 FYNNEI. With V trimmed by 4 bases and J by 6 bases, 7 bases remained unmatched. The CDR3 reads CASSALTGGADTQYF. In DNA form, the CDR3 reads TGTGCCAGCAGTGCCCTGACAGGGGGCGCGGATACGCAGTATTTT.

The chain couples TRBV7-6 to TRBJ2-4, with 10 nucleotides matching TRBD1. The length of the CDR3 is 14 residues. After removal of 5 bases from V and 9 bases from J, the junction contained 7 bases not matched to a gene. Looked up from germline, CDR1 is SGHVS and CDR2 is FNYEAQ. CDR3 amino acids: CASSTTGTGVIQYF. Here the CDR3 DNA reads TGTGCCAGCAGCACCACCGGGACAGGGGTCATTCAGTACTTC.